Presented here are 5 T cell receptor beta chains from one specimen sequenced in a study of persistence of HIV-infected CD4 T cells. Their cognate antigens are unknown. An overlapping HIV-1 Gag peptide pool stimulated these cells at 0.95 to 1 ug/peptide/mL. Sorted nonresponding memory CD4+ T cells were CD40L-negative, CD69-negative, CD45RO-high. This was the immunoSEQ version 4 assay in survey mode. Using immunoSEQ multiplex PCR, the repertoire was profiled, and TCRdb retains in-frame clones only, with some absent. The profile shows around 60,000 clones, 70% to 75% of them singletons. The sample was CD4+ T cells sorted from PBMCs after 18-hour stimulation, taken from a patient who received antiretroviral therapy. These receptors came from an adult man with HIV who was CMV-seropositive.

This chain connects TRBV4-1 to TRBJ2-7; D may be TRBD1 or TRBD2 (7 bases each). Trimming cost V 0 bases and J 7 bases, with 19 bases left between them. This CDR3 contains 16 residues. The germline CDR1 and CDR2 sequences are MGHRA and YSYEKL. The CDR3 reads CASSQDLAGGVREQYF. The CDR3, as DNA: TGCGCCAGCAGCCAAGATCTCGCAGGGGGGGTGAGAGAGCAGTACTTC.

The gene calls are TRBV7-9 and TRBJ2-3; 7 bases are a match to TRBD1. The CDR3 sequence is 14 residues long. V shed 1 base and J 4 bases; nucleotides not matched to a gene: 2. Per the germline V gene, CDR1 is SEHNR and CDR2 is FQNEAQ (reference sequence). The CDR3 nucleotides are TGTGCCAGCAGCTTAGGCAGGGGGTCAGATACGCAGTATTTT. It codes for CASSLGRGSDTQYF.

The rearrangement uses TRBV6-1 and TRBJ1-2, with D possibly TRBD1 on 6 matching bases. The ends were cut back, 2 bases at V and 6 bases at J, with 13 bases in the middle. Germline V gene sequence: CDR1 MNHNS, CDR2 SASEGT. The CDR3 extends over 14 amino acids. CDR3 coding DNA: TGTGCCAGCAGTGAATCCATACAGGGTAATGGCTACACCTTC. This sequence encodes CASSESIQGNGYTF.

This clone was detected a few times. The chain recombines TRBV6-6 with TRBJ1-1; no firm D call. Germline V gene data show CDR1 as MNHNY and CDR2 as SVGAGI (reference sequence). V lost 6 bases, J lost 1 base, and 6 bases lay in between. This CDR3 has 12 amino acids. CDR3 DNA sequence: TGTGCCAGCAGAAATTCGAACACTGAAGCTTTCTTT. Its translation: CASRNSNTEAFF.

This clone was picked up one time. The genes are TRBV6-5 and TRBJ1-5; D is possibly TRBD1 (5 bases). In germline, CDR1 is MNHEY, CDR2 SVGAGI. CDR3 length: 12 residues. Trimming stripped 6 bases from V and 4 bases from J, with 7 bases between. This chain's CDR3 is CASRAGNQPQHF. The CDR3 nucleotides are TGTGCCAGCAGAGCAGGGAATCAGCCCCAGCATTTT.